The rows below give T cell receptor beta chains drawn from one sample of a study of cytomegalovirus exposure and HLA in healthy donors. Libraries were prepared by immunoSEQ multiplex PCR; TCRdb keeps only in-frame clonotypes and omits some of them. In the table there are approximately 140,000 clones, around three quarters of which are singletons. The sample taken for sequencing was PBMCs. The receptors were sampled from a man aged 35 to 55 in good health and CMV-seropositive. Each CDR3 is given with its conserved first and last residue. Each record gives: J gene, D gene, V gene, clone size, CDR3 protein, CDR3 DNA. A D gene is named only where the DNA matches it firmly. Where a row states a size, it is once, few, many or the class of an expanded clone; other rows omit it.

J: TRBJ2-7
D: TRBD2
V: TRBV5-4
size: NA
CDR3: CASSLTSGRTYEQYF
DNA: TGTGCCAGCAGCTTGACTAGCGGGAGAACCTACGAGCAGTACTTC

J: TRBJ1-2
D: NA
V: TRBV7-3
size: NA
CDR3: CASSSSGGYGYTF
DNA: TGTGCCAGCAGCTCCAGCGGAGGTTATGGCTACACCTTC

J: TRBJ2-1
D: NA
V: TRBV21-1
size: NA
CDR3: CASSKGTSGNNEQFF
DNA: TGTGCCAGCAGCAAAGGGACTAGCGGGAACAATGAGCAGTTCTTC

J: TRBJ2-6
D: TRBD2
V: TRBV9
size: NA
CDR3: CASSVDVSGRAGANVLTF
DNA: TGTGCCAGCAGCGTAGATGTTAGCGGGAGAGCTGGGGCCAACGTCCTGACTTTC

J: TRBJ2-7
D: TRBD2
V: TRBV25-1
size: NA
CDR3: CASSESGGLYEQYF
DNA: TGTGCCAGCAGTGAATCGGGGGGGCTATACGAGCAGTACTTC

J: TRBJ2-3
D: TRBD2
V: TRBV4-3
size: NA
CDR3: CASSQEAIREGWADTQYF
DNA: TGCGCCAGCAGCCAAGAGGCCATCCGGGAGGGTTGGGCAGATACGCAGTATTTT

J: TRBJ2-2
D: NA
V: TRBV5-1
size: NA
CDR3: CASSPNRDTGELFF
DNA: TGCGCCAGCAGCCCTAACCGCGACACCGGGGAGCTGTTTTTT

J: TRBJ1-1
D: NA
V: TRBV18
size: NA
CDR3: CASSTSPGDTEAFF
DNA: TGTGCCAGCTCTACCTCTCCGGGGGACACTGAAGCTTTCTTT

J: TRBJ1-3
D: NA
V: TRBV28
size: NA
CDR3: CASSPPTLGAYTIYF
DNA: TGTGCCAGCAGTCCACCGACCTTGGGGGCCTACACCATATATTTT

J: TRBJ2-5
D: TRBD1
V: TRBV27
size: NA
CDR3: CASSYPGQGYHF
DNA: TGTGCCAGCAGTTATCCGGGACAGGGCTACCACTTC

J: TRBJ2-1
D: NA
V: TRBV5-1
size: NA
CDR3: CASSRSSVEQFF
DNA: TGCGCCAGCAGCAGAAGTAGCGTTGAGCAGTTCTTC

J: TRBJ1-3
D: NA
V: TRBV5-1
size: NA
CDR3: CASSLNSRGFDTIYF
DNA: TGCGCCAGCAGCTTAAACTCCAGGGGCTTTGACACCATATATTTT

J: TRBJ2-7
D: NA
V: TRBV11-2
size: NA
CDR3: CASTFSRGGDEQYF
DNA: TGTGCCAGCACCTTTTCCCGGGGAGGTGACGAGCAGTACTTC

J: TRBJ1-2
D: NA
V: TRBV2
size: few
CDR3: CASTGLANYGYTF
DNA: TGTGCCAGCACGGGGTTAGCTAACTATGGCTACACCTTC

J: TRBJ2-1
D: NA
V: TRBV19
size: few
CDR3: CASSIVGHGQFF
DNA: TGTGCCAGTAGTATAGTGGGACACGGGCAGTTCTTC

J: TRBJ1-2
D: NA
V: TRBV6-5
size: NA
CDR3: CASSYQGPYGYTF
DNA: TGTGCCAGCAGTTATCAGGGGCCATATGGCTACACCTTC

J: TRBJ2-1
D: NA
V: TRBV29-1
size: NA
CDR3: CSVRGISSYNEQFF
DNA: TGCAGCGTTCGCGGGATAAGCTCCTACAATGAGCAGTTCTTC

J: TRBJ2-7
D: TRBD1
V: TRBV7-2
size: NA
CDR3: CASSFLQGISYEQYF
DNA: TGTGCCAGCAGCTTCTTACAGGGGATCTCCTACGAGCAGTACTTC

J: TRBJ2-3
D: TRBD2
V: TRBV6-5
size: NA
CDR3: CASRGGSTDTQYF
DNA: TGTGCCAGCAGGGGGGGGAGCACAGATACGCAGTATTTT

J: TRBJ1-5
D: NA
V: TRBV6-5
size: once
CDR3: CASSYSPYSNQPQHF
DNA: TGTGCCAGCAGTTACTCTCCTTATAGCAATCAGCCCCAGCATTTT

J: TRBJ1-1
D: NA
V: TRBV4-3
size: few
CDR3: CASSREGSPITEAFF
DNA: TGCGCCAGCAGCCGGGAGGGTTCCCCGATAACTGAAGCTTTCTTT

J: TRBJ2-7
D: TRBD2
V: TRBV4-2
size: NA
CDR3: CASSQASGKSSYEQYF
DNA: TGTGCCAGCAGCCAAGCTAGCGGGAAGAGCTCCTACGAGCAGTACTTC

J: TRBJ2-1
D: TRBD2
V: TRBV6-1
size: NA
CDR3: CASSEASTSGYYNEQFF
DNA: TGTGCCAGCAGTGAAGCTTCTACTAGCGGGTACTACAATGAGCAGTTCTTC

J: TRBJ2-2
D: TRBD2
V: TRBV5-4
size: NA
CDR3: CASSPLGREAGELFF
DNA: TGTGCCAGCAGCCCCCTGGGGCGGGAGGCCGGGGAGCTGTTTTTT

J: TRBJ1-5
D: TRBD1
V: TRBV28
size: NA
CDR3: CASSSDRQGYNQPQHF
DNA: TGTGCCAGCAGTTCCGATAGACAGGGTTACAATCAGCCCCAGCATTTT

J: TRBJ1-3
D: TRBD1
V: TRBV28
size: NA
CDR3: CASSFGTVSGNTIYF
DNA: TGTGCCAGCAGTTTCGGGACAGTCTCTGGAAACACCATATATTTT

J: TRBJ2-1
D: TRBD2
V: TRBV6-5
size: NA
CDR3: CASSYGTSTNNEQFF
DNA: TGTGCCAGCAGTTACGGGACTAGCACCAACAATGAGCAGTTCTTC

J: TRBJ1-2
D: NA
V: TRBV19
size: few
CDR3: CAPSARQASFYGYTF
DNA: TGTGCCCCCTCGGCCAGACAGGCCTCCTTCTATGGCTACACCTTC

J: TRBJ1-2
D: NA
V: TRBV27
size: NA
CDR3: CASSLGAATGYTF
DNA: TGTGCCAGCAGTTTGGGGGCCGCCACTGGCTACACCTTC

J: TRBJ2-1
D: NA
V: TRBV7-8
size: NA
CDR3: CASSLAQGTEQFF
DNA: TGTGCCAGCAGCTTAGCGCAGGGGACTGAGCAGTTCTTC

J: TRBJ2-1
D: NA
V: TRBV28
size: NA
CDR3: CASTTLVKSSYNEQFF
DNA: TGTGCCAGCACCACCCTTGTGAAGAGCTCCTACAATGAGCAGTTCTTC

J: TRBJ1-1
D: NA
V: TRBV18
size: NA
CDR3: CASSEGRAGNTEAFF
DNA: TGTGCCAGCTCGGAGGGGAGGGCAGGGAACACTGAAGCTTTCTTT

J: TRBJ2-1
D: TRBD2
V: TRBV4-1
size: NA
CDR3: CASSQEPSGRGEQFF
DNA: TGCGCCAGCAGCCAAGAGCCTAGCGGGAGAGGGGAGCAGTTCTTC

J: TRBJ2-7
D: TRBD2
V: TRBV5-1
size: NA
CDR3: CASSSGGLPSYEQYF
DNA: TGCGCCAGCAGCTCGGGAGGGCTTCCCTCCTACGAGCAGTACTTC

J: TRBJ2-1
D: NA
V: TRBV5-4
size: many
CDR3: CASSLGAEQFF
DNA: TGTGCCAGCAGCTTGGGGGCTGAGCAGTTCTTC

J: TRBJ1-3
D: NA
V: TRBV25-1
size: NA
CDR3: CASSAGGNTIYF
DNA: TGTGCCAGCAGTGCAGGGGGAAACACCATATATTTT

J: TRBJ2-1
D: TRBD1
V: TRBV7-6
size: NA
CDR3: CASSRGQGGTYNEQFF
DNA: TGTGCCAGCAGCCGCGGACAGGGAGGCACCTACAATGAGCAGTTCTTC

J: TRBJ2-7
D: TRBD2
V: TRBV7-8
size: NA
CDR3: CASSWTSGPYEQYF
DNA: TGTGCCAGCAGCTGGACTAGCGGCCCCTACGAGCAGTACTTC

J: TRBJ2-7
D: NA
V: TRBV28
size: NA
CDR3: CASREGQLFSYEQYF
DNA: TGTGCCAGCAGAGAAGGACAGCTCTTCTCCTACGAGCAGTACTTC

J: TRBJ1-1
D: TRBD1
V: TRBV28
size: NA
CDR3: CASRTGTGVTEAFF
DNA: TGTGCCAGCAGGACTGGAACAGGGGTCACTGAAGCTTTCTTT

J: TRBJ2-3
D: NA
V: TRBV7-9
size: NA
CDR3: CASSPVGGPQYF
DNA: TGTGCCAGCAGCCCCGTGGGGGGGCCGCAGTATTTT